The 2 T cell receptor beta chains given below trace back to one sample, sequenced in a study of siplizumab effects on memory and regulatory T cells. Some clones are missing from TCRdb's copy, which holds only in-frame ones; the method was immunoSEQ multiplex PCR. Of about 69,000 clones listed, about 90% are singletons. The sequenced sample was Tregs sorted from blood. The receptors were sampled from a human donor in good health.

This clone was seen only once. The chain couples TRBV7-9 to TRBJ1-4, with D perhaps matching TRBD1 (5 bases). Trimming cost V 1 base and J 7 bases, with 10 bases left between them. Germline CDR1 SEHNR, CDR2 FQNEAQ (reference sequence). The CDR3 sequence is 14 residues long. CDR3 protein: CASSLGRGSEKLFF. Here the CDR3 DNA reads TGTGCCAGCAGCTTAGGGAGGGGATCTGAAAAACTGTTTTTT.

DNA of the CDR3: TGTGCCTGGACCAAGGGACTAGCGTCCGGGGAGCTGTTTTTT. Amino acids: CAWTKGLASGELFF. The genes are TRBV30 and TRBJ2-2; 10 bases match TRBD2. CDR3 length: 14 residues. CDR1 is GTSNPN, CDR2 SVGIG, per germline (reference sequence). V was clipped by 4 bases and J by 6 bases; unmatched bases: 5.